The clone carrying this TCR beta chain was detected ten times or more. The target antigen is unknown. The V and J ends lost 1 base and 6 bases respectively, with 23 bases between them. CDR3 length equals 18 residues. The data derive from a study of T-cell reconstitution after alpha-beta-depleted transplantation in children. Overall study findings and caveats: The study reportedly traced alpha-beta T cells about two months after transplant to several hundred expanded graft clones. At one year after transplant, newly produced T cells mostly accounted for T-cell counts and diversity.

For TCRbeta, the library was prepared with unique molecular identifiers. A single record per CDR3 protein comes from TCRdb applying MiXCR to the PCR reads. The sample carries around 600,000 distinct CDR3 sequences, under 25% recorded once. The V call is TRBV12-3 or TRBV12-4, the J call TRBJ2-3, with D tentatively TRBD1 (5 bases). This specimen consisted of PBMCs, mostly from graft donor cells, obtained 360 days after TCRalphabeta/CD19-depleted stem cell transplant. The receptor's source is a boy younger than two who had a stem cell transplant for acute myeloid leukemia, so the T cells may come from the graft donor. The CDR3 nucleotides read TGTGCCAGCAGTTTAGTCAGGGTCCTTTCCTCTACTTTGGATACGCAGTATTTT. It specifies CASSLVRVLSSTLDTQYF.